Ten or more counts support the clone carrying this T cell receptor (beta chain). Its antigen is unknown. The source of the sample is a study of blood T cells in healthy people across ages. Regarding the study as a whole: Unsorted PBMCs ruled out conclusive naive versus antigen-experienced comparison.

A second PCR of about 6 to 11 cycles used a sample-barcoded 5' primer and a J-beta primer mix. TCRdb reprocessed the 5' RACE reads via MiXCR and lists one record per CDR3 protein. The repertoire holds hundreds of thousands of distinct CDR3 sequences, around 48% seen once, with roughly 13% in the top ten. This CDR3 spans 15 amino acids. Germline loops: CDR1 MNHNS, CDR2 SASEGT. After removal of 5 bases from V and 6 bases from J, the junction contained 5 bases not matched to a gene. This TCR was sampled from a man aged 25 to 40 in good health. This sequence joins TRBV6-1 and TRBJ2-1; TRBD2 aligns across 12 bases. Sequencing used blood. In DNA form, the CDR3 reads TGTGCCAGCAGTCCCTCTAGCGGGGGGGCCAATGAGCAGTTCTTC. It translates to CASSPSSGGANEQFF.